This is a list of T cell receptor beta chains from one sample in a study of T cells in localized non-small cell lung cancer. Only in-frame clones appear in the TCRdb table, and some are missing; sequencing was by immunoSEQ multiplex PCR. The sample has approximately 81,000 clones, more than 70% seen once. The sample here was peripheral blood, taken before any cancer treatment. These receptors were obtained from a woman between 35 and 70 years old with stage I squamous cell lung carcinoma. Both conserved end residues are part of each CDR3. D genes are given only for firm matches. Clone size, where shown, is once, few, many, or a class for clones that have expanded.

D: TRBD1
J: TRBJ2-5
length: 15
V: TRBV28
size: NA
DNA: TGTGCCCCTGGTGGGACAGACAAAAACTCTGGGACCCAGTACTTC
CDR3: CAPGGTDKNSGTQYF

D: NA
J: TRBJ1-5
length: 14
V: TRBV2
size: NA
DNA: TGTGCCAGCAGTGAAATGGCTAGCAATCAGCCCCAGCATTTT
CDR3: CASSEMASNQPQHF

D: NA
J: TRBJ1-2
length: 13
V: TRBV19
size: few
DNA: TGTGCCAGTAGTATGCAGAGTGCCTATGGCTACACCTTC
CDR3: CASSMQSAYGYTF

D: NA
J: TRBJ2-7
length: 15
V: TRBV7-9
size: NA
DNA: TGTGCCAGCAGCTTTTGGTCGAGTTCCCCCTACGAGCAGTACTTC
CDR3: CASSFWSSSPYEQYF

D: NA
J: TRBJ1-4
length: 12
V: TRBV2
size: NA
DNA: TGTGCCACTAGCCCTCTCGGTGAAAAACTGTTTTTT
CDR3: CATSPLGEKLFF

D: TRBD2
J: TRBJ2-1
length: 17
V: TRBV4-2
size: NA
DNA: TGTGCCAGCAGCCAACGGACTAGCGGGGGGGCCCCACATGAGCAGTTCTTC
CDR3: CASSQRTSGGAPHEQFF

D: NA
J: TRBJ2-7
length: 13
V: TRBV2
size: NA
DNA: TGTGCCAGCAGTGATCCCAGGGTTGACGAGCAGTACTTC
CDR3: CASSDPRVDEQYF

D: NA
J: TRBJ1-2
length: 14
V: TRBV5-6
size: NA
DNA: TGTGCCAGCAGCTACGGGACGGGTGACTATGGCTACACCTTC
CDR3: CASSYGTGDYGYTF

D: TRBD1
J: TRBJ2-1
length: 15
V: TRBV5-4
size: once
DNA: TGTGCCAGCAGCTTGGCAGGACAGGGGGCGAATGAGCAGTTCTTC
CDR3: CASSLAGQGANEQFF

D: NA
J: TRBJ1-6
length: 14
V: TRBV30
size: NA
DNA: TGTGCCTGGACCCTAGACAACGATAATTCACCCCTCCACTTT
CDR3: CAWTLDNDNSPLHF

D: NA
J: TRBJ1-2
length: 15
V: TRBV7-9
size: NA
DNA: TGTGCCAGCAGCTTAGGGAGGACAGCTAACTATGGCTACACCTTC
CDR3: CASSLGRTANYGYTF

D: NA
J: TRBJ1-1
length: 13
V: TRBV6-5
size: NA
DNA: TGTGCCAGCAGGATCCAGGGGAGCACTGAAGCTTTCTTT
CDR3: CASRIQGSTEAFF

D: NA
J: TRBJ2-2
length: 13
V: TRBV2
size: NA
DNA: TGTGCCAGCAGTCCAACTAGAGACGGGGAGCTGTTTTTT
CDR3: CASSPTRDGELFF

D: TRBD1
J: TRBJ1-2
length: 15
V: TRBV7-8
size: NA
DNA: TGTGCCAGCAGCCCCCTTAGACAGGGAATCTCTGGCTACACCTTC
CDR3: CASSPLRQGISGYTF

D: NA
J: TRBJ1-5
length: 13
V: TRBV6-1
size: NA
DNA: TGTGCCAGCAGTGGGGAGGGGAATCAGCCCCAGCATTTT
CDR3: CASSGEGNQPQHF

D: TRBD2
J: TRBJ2-2
length: 15
V: TRBV6-5
size: NA
DNA: TGTGCCAGCCAACGGGGGGGCGCGGGGATCGGGGAGCTGTTTTTT
CDR3: CASQRGGAGIGELFF

D: NA
J: TRBJ1-6
length: 15
V: TRBV30
size: NA
DNA: TGTGCCTGGAGTGTAACAGCCTCCTATAATTCACCCCTCCACTTT
CDR3: CAWSVTASYNSPLHF

D: TRBD2
J: TRBJ2-1
length: 13
V: TRBV11-3
size: NA
DNA: TGTGCCAGCAGCTCGGCTTCGGGAGGATTACTGTTCTTC
CDR3: CASSSASGGLLFF

D: TRBD1
J: TRBJ1-4
length: 14
V: TRBV6-5
size: NA
DNA: TGTGCCAGCAGGGACAGGGTTTCTGGTGAAAAACTGTTTTTT
CDR3: CASRDRVSGEKLFF

D: NA
J: TRBJ1-1
length: 14
V: TRBV19
size: NA
DNA: TGTGCCAGTAGTATAGGGGGCAGTTGGACTGAAGCTTTCTTT
CDR3: CASSIGGSWTEAFF

D: TRBD1
J: TRBJ2-3
length: 17
V: TRBV5-1
size: NA
DNA: TGCGCCAGCAGCTTGGACCCAGGGGGCGCGGGAACAGATACGCAGTATTTT
CDR3: CASSLDPGGAGTDTQYF

D: TRBD1
J: TRBJ1-5
length: 13
V: TRBV30
size: once
DNA: TGTGCCTGGGGACAGGGGAGCAATCAGCCCCAGCATTTT
CDR3: CAWGQGSNQPQHF

D: NA
J: TRBJ1-1
length: 13
V: TRBV2
size: NA
DNA: TGTGCCAGCAAAAGGGACCTGAACACTGAAGCTTTCTTT
CDR3: CASKRDLNTEAFF

D: TRBD1
J: TRBJ1-2
length: 15
V: TRBV5-6
size: NA
DNA: TGTGCCAGCAGGTCCCCGGGACAGGGGGACTATGGCTACACCTTC
CDR3: CASRSPGQGDYGYTF

D: TRBD2
J: TRBJ2-3
length: 13
V: TRBV6-4
size: NA
DNA: TGTGCCAGCAGCGCAGGTCCTAGCGGGGCTCCTTATTTT
CDR3: CASSAGPSGAPYF

D: NA
J: TRBJ2-3
length: 13
V: TRBV7-9
size: NA
DNA: TGTGCCAGCAGCCCCGGAAGCACAGATACGCAGTATTTT
CDR3: CASSPGSTDTQYF

D: NA
J: TRBJ2-1
length: 14
V: TRBV6-4
size: NA
DNA: TGTGCCAGCAGTGACTCGTCCGAGGGGACAGAGCAGTTCTTC
CDR3: CASSDSSEGTEQFF

D: NA
J: TRBJ2-5
length: 17
V: TRBV7-8
size: NA
DNA: TGTGCCAGCAGTTCACCAAGGGGCCATCGGGGAAAAGAGACCCAGTACTTC
CDR3: CASSSPRGHRGKETQYF

D: TRBD1
J: TRBJ2-5
length: 13
V: TRBV10-3
size: NA
DNA: TGTGCCATCAGTCCGACAGGGGGGGAGACCCAGTACTTC
CDR3: CAISPTGGETQYF

D: NA
J: TRBJ1-2
length: 12
V: TRBV29-1
size: NA
DNA: TGCAGCGCCGAATCGCCCAGTCAGGGCTACACCTTC
CDR3: CSAESPSQGYTF

D: NA
J: TRBJ2-7
length: 13
V: TRBV11-2
size: NA
DNA: TGTGCCAGCACCGCCCAACAGGAATACGAGCAGTACTTC
CDR3: CASTAQQEYEQYF

D: NA
J: TRBJ1-1
length: 14
V: TRBV14
size: few
DNA: TGTCCGCGCCGGGCAGGGAGATATGACACTGAAGCTTTCTTT
CDR3: CPRRAGRYDTEAFF

D: NA
J: TRBJ1-1
length: 15
V: TRBV5-1
size: NA
DNA: TGCGCCAGCAGCCAGATGGGATTCGGTAACACTGAAGCTTTCTTT
CDR3: CASSQMGFGNTEAFF

D: TRBD1
J: TRBJ1-2
length: 12
V: TRBV30
size: NA
DNA: TGTGCCTGGAGTACACAGGGGTCTGGCTACACCTTC
CDR3: CAWSTQGSGYTF

D: NA
J: TRBJ2-7
length: 13
V: TRBV6-4
size: NA
DNA: TGTGCCAGCAGCCTGAGCCAGGGGCACGAGCAGTACTTC
CDR3: CASSLSQGHEQYF

D: NA
J: TRBJ2-7
length: 15
V: TRBV5-6
size: once
DNA: TGTGCCAGCAGCTTGTCGGGCAGGGGCCCCTACGAGCAGTACTTC
CDR3: CASSLSGRGPYEQYF

D: TRBD1
J: TRBJ2-1
length: 15
V: TRBV5-6
size: NA
DNA: TGTGCCAGCAGCCCAGGACAGGGGGTATACAATGAGCAGTTCTTC
CDR3: CASSPGQGVYNEQFF

D: NA
J: TRBJ2-5
length: 13
V: TRBV30
size: NA
DNA: TGTGCCTGGAGTAACGGGGTAGAGGAGACCCAGTACTTC
CDR3: CAWSNGVEETQYF

D: TRBD2
J: TRBJ2-1
length: 16
V: TRBV5-5
size: NA
DNA: TGTGCCAGCAGCTGGGAAATAGCGGGGGGCTACAATGAGCAGTTCTTC
CDR3: CASSWEIAGGYNEQFF

D: NA
J: TRBJ1-5
length: 14
V: TRBV5-1
size: NA
DNA: TGCGCCAGCAGCCCGGACGGGAGCAATCAGCCCCAGCATTTT
CDR3: CASSPDGSNQPQHF

D: TRBD2
J: TRBJ2-3
length: 16
V: TRBV7-9
size: NA
DNA: TGTGCCAGCAGCGTCGGACTAGCGGGGGTCACAGATACGCAGTATTTT
CDR3: CASSVGLAGVTDTQYF

D: NA
J: TRBJ1-4
length: 10
V: TRBV20-1
size: once
DNA: TGCAGTGCCCACAGTGAAAAACTGTTTTTT
CDR3: CSAHSEKLFF

D: NA
J: TRBJ1-6
length: 16
V: TRBV19
size: once
DNA: TGTGCCAGTAGTATTGGGATGGGACGGGGAAATTCACCCCTCCACTTT
CDR3: CASSIGMGRGNSPLHF

D: TRBD1
J: TRBJ2-3
length: 16
V: TRBV5-4
size: NA
DNA: TGTGCCAGCAGCATCCCCCGGGACAGAGGCACAGATACGCAGTATTTT
CDR3: CASSIPRDRGTDTQYF

D: NA
J: TRBJ1-4
length: 16
V: TRBV19
size: NA
DNA: TGTGCCAGTAGTATAGCAGGCGGGCGGACAAATGAAAAACTGTTTTTT
CDR3: CASSIAGGRTNEKLFF

D: NA
J: TRBJ1-5
length: 15
V: TRBV6-5
size: NA
DNA: TGTGCCAGCAGACCTCGACAGAAGCCCAATCAGCCCCAGCATTTT
CDR3: CASRPRQKPNQPQHF